This T cell receptor (beta chain) was documented in a study of T cell responses to AZD1222 COVID-19 vaccine. About the research overall: Pooled in the analysis were second doses at about 4 or about 12 weeks. General study findings and limits: When two AZD1222 doses had been given, Spike-specific TCR breadth and depth rose.

On this clone: Its antigen remains unidentified.

Libraries were prepared by immunoSEQ multiplex PCR; TCRdb keeps only in-frame clonotypes and omits some of them. The data show around 160,000 clones, with about 92% seen just once and roughly 2% held by the top ten. This receptor was taken from an adult in good health. The sample in question was peripheral blood, obtained on day 0 of AZD1222 vaccination.

CDR3 sequence: CASSYGGTGGQPQHF. DNA for the CDR3: TGTGCCAGCAGTTACGGTGGAACAGGGGGTCAGCCCCAGCATTTT. The chain carries TRBV6-2 or TRBV6-3 and TRBJ1-5, with 8 bases matching TRBD1. The CDR3 has 15 amino acids. The V and J ends lost 2 bases and 6 bases, in that order; junction bases with no gene match: 6. Germline CDR1 MNHEY, CDR2 SVGEGT.